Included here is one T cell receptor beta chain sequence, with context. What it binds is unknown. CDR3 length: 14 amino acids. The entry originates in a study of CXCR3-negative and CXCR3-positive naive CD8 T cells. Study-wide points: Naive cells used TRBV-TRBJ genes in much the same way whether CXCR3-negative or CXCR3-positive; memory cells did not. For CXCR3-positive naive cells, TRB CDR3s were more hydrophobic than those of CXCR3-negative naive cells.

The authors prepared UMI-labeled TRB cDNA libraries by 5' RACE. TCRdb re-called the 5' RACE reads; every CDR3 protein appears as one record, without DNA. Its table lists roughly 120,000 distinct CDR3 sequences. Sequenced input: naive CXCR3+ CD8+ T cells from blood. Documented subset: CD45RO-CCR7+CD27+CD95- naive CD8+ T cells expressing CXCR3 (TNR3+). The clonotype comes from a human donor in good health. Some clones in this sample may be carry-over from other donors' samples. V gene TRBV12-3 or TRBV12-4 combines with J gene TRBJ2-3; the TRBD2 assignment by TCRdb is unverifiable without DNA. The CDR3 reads CASRDWTSQDTQYF.